This T cell receptor (beta chain) was sequenced during a study of T cell responses to AZD1222 COVID-19 vaccine. Comments on this clone: Its antigen is still unknown.

Trimming removed 5 bases from V and 7 bases from J, with 9 bases in between. The CDR3 has 12 amino acids. The V gene's germline CDR1 is LGHDT and CDR2 YNNKEL (reference sequence). Clones were read by immunoSEQ multiplex PCR, and TCRdb kept only the in-frame ones, dropping some. The data contain 75,000 to 85,000 clones, around 85% of them singletons. Findings of the study overall: Of spike-specific TCRs, nearly half reportedly target regions left unmutated in variants. Only 5 or 6 people who got AZD1222 tested seropositive at baseline.

The chain couples TRBV3-1 (or the pseudogene TRBV3-2) to TRBJ1-5; D not resolved. This TCR was recovered from an adult who received the AZD1222 COVID-19 vaccine. The specimen comprised peripheral blood, sampled 28 days after the second AZD1222 dose. The CDR3 coding sequence is TGTGCCAGCAGCACCCAAGGGCAGCCCCAGCATTTT. This sequence encodes CASSTQGQPQHF.